Shown below are 24 T cell receptor beta chains from a single sample sequenced in a study of T cell responses to AZD1222 COVID-19 vaccine. Method: immunoSEQ multiplex PCR; TCRdb's copy keeps in-frame clones and lacks some. The sample yields roughly 120,000 clones, around 90% seen once. The sequencing used peripheral blood, collected on day 0 of AZD1222 vaccination. The receptors derive from an adult in good health.

This clone was recorded once. The chain uses TRBV14 and TRBJ1-2; D ambiguous. Trimming shortened V by 1 base and J by 2 bases, and 14 bases separated the two germline ends. The CDR3 runs to 16 residues. Per germline, CDR1 SGHDN and CDR2 FVKESK. This CDR3 is CASSQGEWIRNYGYTF. CDR3 nucleotide sequence: TGTGCCAGCAGCCAAGGTGAATGGATTAGGAACTATGGCTACACCTTC.

The chain combines TRBV7-9 with TRBJ2-3; D tentatively fits TRBD1 or TRBD2 (5 bases each). Germline V gene data show CDR1 as SEHNR and CDR2 as FQNEAQ (reference sequence). V shed 4 bases and J shed 1 base, with 12 bases lying between them. The CDR3 is 15 residues long. The CDR3 DNA follows: TGTGCCAGCAGCTCGCGCCGGGGCGGCACAGATACGCAGTATTTT. Translation gives CASSSRRGGTDTQYF.

The chain is built from TRBV4-1 and TRBJ2-1; 10 nucleotides match TRBD2. The germline V gene has CDR1 MGHRA and CDR2 YSYEKL. The CDR3 covers 16 residues. Trimming took 5 bases from V and 5 from J; bases not matched to a gene: 9. The CDR3 here is CASSFLAGVVDNEQFF. The CDR3 DNA is TGCGCCAGCAGCTTCCTAGCGGGAGTAGTAGACAATGAGCAGTTCTTC.

The chain has TRBV5-1 and TRBJ2-7, with 9 bases that match TRBD1. Germline CDR1 is SGHRS and CDR2 is YFSETQ. After removal of 4 bases from V and 6 bases from J, the junction contained 5 bases not matched to a gene. The CDR3 runs to 13 residues. The CDR3: CASSPGTGFEQYF. CDR3 nucleotides: TGCGCCAGCAGCCCCGGGACAGGGTTCGAGCAGTACTTC.

This clone has a handful of counts. The genes are TRBV20-1 and TRBJ1-1; D uncertain. CDR1 DFQATT and CDR2 SNEGSKA come from the germline V gene (reference sequence). This CDR3 comprises 11 residues. The CDR3 loop reads CTAARATEAFF. Written as DNA, the CDR3 is TGCACGGCCGCGAGGGCCACTGAAGCTTTCTTT.

J is TRBJ1-6 and V is TRBV13; 10 nucleotides match TRBD1. The length of the CDR3 is 16 residues. Germline V gene data show CDR1 as PRHDT and CDR2 as FYEKMQ (reference sequence). Losses at the gene ends were 6 bases for V and 12 bases for J; bases not matched to a gene: 14. The CDR3 DNA reads as TGTGCCAGCAGTTTAACCGGGACAGGGGCTCTGGGACCCCTCCACTTT. Translating it yields CASSLTGTGALGPLHF.

DNA for the CDR3: TGTGCCAGCAGTTTAGTCGGAGGCACAGATACGCAGTATTTT. Amino acid sequence: CASSLVGGTDTQYF. This sequence joins TRBV28 and TRBJ2-3; D is unclear. This CDR3 spans 14 amino acids. Deletions cut 2 bases from V and 1 base from J, with 7 bases between. Germline lookup yields CDR1 MDHEN and CDR2 SYDVKM.

The chain has TRBV19 and TRBJ1-4; no clear D gene. The CDR3 consists of 15 residues. Deletions cut 7 bases from V and 8 bases from J, with 20 bases between. Germline CDR1 is LNHDA and CDR2 is SQIVND (reference sequence). CDR3 sequence (DNA): TGTGCCAGTACCCCCCTAGGATGGGCCACGGAAAAACTGTTTTTT. Amino acid sequence: CASTPLGWATEKLFF. Full variable domain (outside the CDR3, taken from reference TRBV19 and TRBJ1-4): DGGITQSPKYLFRKEGQNVTLSCEQNLNHDAMYWYRQDPGQGLRLIYYSQIVNDFQKGDIAEGYSVSREKKESFPLTVTSAQKNPTAFYLCASTPLGWATEKLFFGSGTQLSVL.

This clone was seen once. V and J are TRBV7-9 and TRBJ1-6; no reliable D call. This CDR3 is built from 13 residues. Per the germline V gene, CDR1 is SEHNR and CDR2 is FQNEAQ (reference sequence). Trimming shortened V by 5 bases and J by 10 bases, and 12 bases separated the two germline ends. CDR3 protein: CASSLSTESPLHF. Written as DNA, the CDR3 is TGTGCCAGCAGCCTCTCAACGGAATCACCCCTCCACTTT.

This clone has a single count. The DNA of the CDR3 is TGTGCCAGCAGATTCACAGGGGGCAATCAGCCCCAGCATTTT. Translation gives CASRFTGGNQPQHF. The rearrangement uses TRBV27 and TRBJ1-5, with TRBD1 matching over 7 bases. The trim removed 6 bases at V and 2 bases at J, leaving 4 bases unmatched. The CDR3 extends over 14 amino acids. CDR1 MNHEY and CDR2 SMNVEV come from the germline V gene (reference sequence).

The rearrangement joins TRBV6-6 to TRBJ1-2; TRBD1 aligns across 9 bases. This CDR3 comprises 13 residues. The germline gives CDR1 MNHNY, CDR2 SVGAGI (reference sequence). The V segment lost 6 bases and the J segment 8 bases; nucleotides outside the gene matches: 7. The CDR3 is CASRGQGGRGYTF. CDR3 coding DNA: TGTGCCAGCAGGGGACAGGGCGGACGCGGCTACACCTTC.

This clone was found a few times. V usage is TRBV18 and J usage is TRBJ2-7; D is uncertain. The germline V gene encodes CDR1 KGHSH and CDR2 LQKENI. This CDR3 is 13 amino acids long. Trimming removed 5 bases from V and 3 bases from J, with 11 bases in between. The CDR3, as DNA: TGTGCCAGCTCAAGTCCTATTCTCTACGAGCAGTACTTC. Translating gives CASSSPILYEQYF.

This clone has only a few counts. The chain recombines TRBV7-2 with TRBJ2-2; no reliable D call. The CDR3 contains 15 residues. The V end lost 1 base, the J end lost 2 bases, and 8 bases lay between the germline ends. The germline CDR1 and CDR2 sequences are SGHTA and FQGNSA. The CDR3 sequence is CASSLVAPNTGELFF. The CDR3 DNA sequence: TGTGCCAGCAGCTTAGTGGCGCCAAACACCGGGGAGCTGTTTTTT.

The genes are TRBV5-1 and TRBJ2-7, with D possibly being TRBD1 or TRBD2 (5 bases each). This CDR3 comprises 16 residues. Germline CDR1 is SGHRS and CDR2 is YFSETQ. V lost 1 base and J lost 2, with 16 bases in between. CDR3 DNA: TGCGCCAGCAGCTTGACGCGATGGGACCAAACCTACGAGCAGTACTTC. It translates to CASSLTRWDQTYEQYF.

The chain joins TRBV3-1 (or the pseudogene TRBV3-2) to TRBJ2-7; D may be TRBD1 (5 bases). The ends were cut back, 0 bases at V and 5 bases at J, with 11 bases in the middle. CDR3 length equals 14 residues. Germline assignment: CDR1 LGHDT and CDR2 YNNKEL (reference sequence). CDR3 in DNA: TGTGCCAGCAGCCAAGACCCAGGGAAGGACGAGCAGTACTTC. Amino acid sequence: CASSQDPGKDEQYF.

This chain links TRBV7-9 with TRBJ1-1; perhaps TRBD1 as D (5 bases). Germline-derived CDR1 and CDR2 are SEHNR and FQNEAQ (reference sequence). V was cut by 2 bases and J by 5 bases, with 6 bases left in between. The CDR3 has 12 amino acids. CDR3 amino acids: CASSLWTTEAFF. The CDR3 nucleotides read TGTGCCAGCAGCTTATGGACAACTGAAGCTTTCTTT.

This chain's CDR3 is CASRPGLAGVGELFF. The CDR3 region has the DNA TGTGCCAGTAGGCCTGGACTAGCGGGAGTCGGGGAGCTGTTTTTT. This chain connects TRBV19 to TRBJ2-2; 13 bases align to TRBD2. The CDR3 is 15 amino acids. Germline V CDR1 and CDR2: LNHDA, SQIVND (reference sequence). J gave up 7 bases and V 6 bases, and 5 bases lay outside the gene matches.

DNA of the CDR3: TGTGCCAGCAGTTACGGGACCAAAAGCTCCTACGAGCAGTACTTC. Protein sequence: CASSYGTKSSYEQYF. The chain uses TRBV6-2 or TRBV6-3 and TRBJ2-7, with D perhaps being TRBD1 or TRBD2 (5 bases each). V lost 2 bases and J lost 0, with 11 bases in between. The CDR3 consists of 15 residues. CDR1 MNHEY and CDR2 SVGEGT come from the germline V gene.

The rearrangement uses TRBV12-3 or TRBV12-4 and TRBJ1-1; D uncertain. The length of the CDR3 is 13 residues. V lost 2 bases and J 2 bases, leaving 6 bases between the germline ends. The CDR3 DNA reads TGTGCCAGCAGTTTATACCTAAACACTGAAGCTTTCTTT. Its translation is CASSLYLNTEAFF.

This chain uses TRBV7-6 with TRBJ2-2; D might be TRBD2 (6 bases). Deletions cut 1 base from V and 2 bases from J, with 14 bases between. The CDR3 loop spans 17 amino acids. CDR1 is SGHVS, CDR2 FNYEAQ, per germline. The DNA of the CDR3 is TGTGCCAGCAGCTTAGAAACCGGCGGGATCAACACCGGGGAGCTGTTTTTT. Translation: CASSLETGGINTGELFF. Full variable domain (missing parts from reference TRBV7-6 and TRBJ2-2): GAGVSQSPRYKVTKRGQDVALRCDPISGHVSLYWYRQALGQGPEFLTYFNYEAQQDKSGLPNDRFSAERPEGSISTLTIQRTEQRDSAMYRCASSLETGGINTGELFFGEGSRLTVL.

The chain employs TRBV15 and TRBJ1-2, with D uncertain. This CDR3 contains 15 residues. Germline CDR1 is LNHNV and CDR2 is YYDKDF (reference sequence). The ends were cut back, 3 bases at V and 0 bases at J, with 11 bases in the middle. The CDR3 sequence is CATSSGQRANYGYTF. DNA for the CDR3: TGTGCCACCAGCAGTGGGCAGCGAGCTAACTATGGCTACACCTTC. Drawing the rest from reference TRBV15 and TRBJ1-2, the complete variable domain is DAMVIQNPRYQVTQFGKPVTLSCSQTLNHNVMYWYQQKSSQAPKLLFHYYDKDFNNEADTPDNFQSRRPNTSFCFLDIRSPGLGDTAMYLCATSSGQRANYGYTFGSGTRLTVV.

The chain joins TRBV19 to TRBJ1-2; D perhaps matches TRBD1 (6 bases). CDR3 length: 13 amino acids. Trimming left V 6 bases short and J 3 bases short, with 11 bases between. Germline CDR1 reads LNHDA; CDR2 reads SQIVND (reference sequence). For the CDR3, the DNA is TGTGCCAGTAGACAGGGAATCGACTATGGCTACACCTTC. It yields the protein CASRQGIDYGYTF.

The V and J genes are TRBV7-9 and TRBJ2-1; 12 bases match TRBD2. The CDR3 has 16 amino acids. Germline V gene data show CDR1 as SEHNR and CDR2 as FQNEAQ (reference sequence). The trim removed 5 bases at V and 5 bases at J, leaving 7 bases unmatched. The CDR3 DNA follows: TGTGCCAGCAGCCCTACGACTAGCGGGAGCAACAATGAGCAGTTCTTC. Encoded protein: CASSPTTSGSNNEQFF.

The chain uses TRBV25-1 and TRBJ1-3, with unresolved D. V shed 6 bases and J shed 1 base, with 16 bases lying between them. CDR3 length: 16 residues. The V gene's germline CDR1 is MGHDK and CDR2 SYGVNS. The CDR3 region is CASSALGGVSGNTIYF. The CDR3 nucleotides read TGTGCCAGCAGCGCACTTGGCGGAGTGTCTGGAAACACCATATATTTT.